Below, 24 T cell receptor beta chains from the same sample are listed, as sequenced in a study of blood T cell repertoires in COVID-19. Sequencing used immunoSEQ multiplex PCR; TCRdb keeps in-frame clones, though not all of them. Here the sample spans about 50,000 clones, roughly 90% being singletons. The sample consisted of peripheral blood. The receptors here all came from a human donor in a cohort sampled during active COVID-19.

The count of this clone is one. The chain combines TRBV3-1 (or the pseudogene TRBV3-2) with TRBJ2-1; 9 bases agree with TRBD1. This CDR3 is built from 16 residues. CDR1 LGHDT and CDR2 YNNKEL come from the germline V gene (reference sequence). Trimming took 0 bases from V and 6 from J; bases not matched to a gene: 6. In DNA, the CDR3 is TGTGCCAGCAGCCAAGAGGAGGACAGGGGATTCAATGAGCAGTTCTTC. Translation gives CASSQEEDRGFNEQFF.

The chain carries TRBV5-4 and TRBJ2-1, with TRBD1 as a possible D gene (5 bases). Germline CDR1 SGHNT, CDR2 YYREEE (reference sequence). Trimming stripped 4 bases from V and 3 bases from J, with 8 bases between. The CDR3 loop spans 13 amino acids. CDR3 sequence (DNA): TGTGCCAGCAGCCAAGACAGCTACAATGAGCAGTTCTTC. Its translation is CASSQDSYNEQFF.

This sequence joins TRBV7-3 and TRBJ2-1, with D perhaps matching TRBD2 (8 bases). The CDR3 contains 18 residues. Germline loops: CDR1 SGHTA, CDR2 FQGTGA. V lost 3 bases and J 0 bases, leaving 18 bases between the germline ends. CDR3 amino acids: CASSFLPGGGFSYNEQFF. DNA of the CDR3: TGTGCCAGCAGCTTCCTCCCGGGAGGGGGCTTCTCCTACAATGAGCAGTTCTTC.

The chain couples TRBV5-1 to TRBJ2-7; 11 positions agree with TRBD2. CDR1 is SGHRS, CDR2 YFSETQ, per germline. The CDR3 contains 13 residues. Trimming at V came to 1 base and at J to 12 bases, leaving 6 bases not matched to a gene. The DNA for the CDR3 is TGCGCCAGCAGCTTGACTAGCGGGAGTGGTCGGTACTTC. Its protein is CASSLTSGSGRYF.

This chain joins TRBV6-5 and TRBJ1-1, with D uncertain. Germline lookup yields CDR1 MNHEY and CDR2 SVGAGI. With 0 bases removed from V and 1 base from J, the gap between germline ends came to 6 bases. The CDR3 is 14 amino acids. The CDR3 here is CASSYSRWNTEAFF. For the CDR3, the DNA is TGTGCCAGCAGTTACTCGAGGTGGAACACTGAAGCTTTCTTT.

This clone was counted a few times. The chain joins TRBV7-9 to TRBJ2-3; 9 nucleotides line up with TRBD1. V lost 5 bases and J lost 2; bases outside the gene matches: 8. The CDR3 length is 16 residues. Germline V gives CDR1 SEHNR, CDR2 FQNEAQ (reference sequence). CDR3 nucleotide sequence: TGTGCCAGCAGCCAAGGACAGGGGCTCTCCACAGATACGCAGTATTTT. This sequence encodes CASSQGQGLSTDTQYF.

V gene TRBV10-3 combines with J gene TRBJ2-3; the match to TRBD2 covers 9 bases. The CDR3 covers 16 residues. The V gene end was trimmed by 2 bases and the J gene end by 2 bases; junction bases not matched to a gene: 5. The germline V gene encodes CDR1 ENHRY and CDR2 SYGVKD. CDR3 in DNA: TGTGCCATCAGTGAGGCCGGACTAGCGCACACAGATACGCAGTATTTT. Translated, it gives CAISEAGLAHTDTQYF.

The chain is built from TRBV5-5 and TRBJ2-7, with a possible D match to TRBD1 (5 bases). Between the trimmed V and J ends, which lost 0 bases and 2 bases, there was a span of 12 bases. Germline V lookup: CDR1 SGHKS, CDR2 YYEKEE (reference sequence). CDR3 length: 15 amino acids. The CDR3 sequence: CASSLAGFRTYEQYF. The CDR3 nucleotides are TGTGCCAGCAGCTTGGCAGGGTTTCGGACCTACGAGCAGTACTTC.

This sequence joins TRBV5-5 and TRBJ2-2; the D gene is possibly TRBD2 (5 bases). The CDR3 has 16 amino acids. Trimming removed 3 bases at V and 1 base at J, with 13 bases between. Germline lookup yields CDR1 SGHKS and CDR2 YYEKEE (reference sequence). The CDR3 here is CASSSVEGLNTGELFF. Written as DNA, the CDR3 is TGTGCCAGCAGCTCGGTTGAGGGCTTGAACACCGGGGAGCTGTTTTTT.

The rearrangement joins TRBV3-1 (or the pseudogene TRBV3-2) to TRBJ1-1; 9 bases fit TRBD1. Germline trimming cut 4 bases from V and 6 bases from J; bases unmatched to any gene: 6. In germline, CDR1 is LGHDT, CDR2 YNNKEL (reference sequence). The CDR3 spans 14 residues. The DNA of the CDR3 is TGTGCCAGCAGCCGGTTACAGGGGGCAGCTGAAGCTTTCTTT. This codes for CASSRLQGAAEAFF.

This clone appeared once. J is TRBJ2-3 and V is TRBV7-2; D is unclear. CDR1 SGHTA and CDR2 FQGNSA come from the germline V gene. With 7 bases removed from V and 6 bases from J, the gap between germline ends came to 14 bases. The CDR3 runs to 13 residues. The CDR3 is CASTISSGDTQYF. CDR3 bases: TGTGCCAGCACCATCAGTTCAGGCGATACGCAGTATTTT.

The chain combines TRBV15 with TRBJ2-7; the D is unclear. Germline CDR1 LNHNV, CDR2 YYDKDF (reference sequence). CDR3 length equals 13 residues. Trimming took off 3 bases at V and 3 bases at J, with 9 bases between the two ends. CDR3 residues: CATSRSLDYEQYF. CDR3 DNA sequence: TGTGCCACCAGCAGGTCCCTAGACTACGAGCAGTACTTC.

This clone was seen only a few times. The rearrangement uses TRBV6-1 and TRBJ1-2; no reliable D call. The CDR3 is 12 residues long. With 3 bases removed from V and 4 bases from J, the gap between germline ends came to 6 bases. Germline CDR1 MNHNS, CDR2 SASEGT. As DNA, the CDR3 is TGTGCCAGCAGTGATTCCGGCTATGGCTACACCTTC. It codes for CASSDSGYGYTF.

The chain links TRBV24-1 to TRBJ1-5, with D unresolved. The length of the CDR3 is 16 residues. The germline CDR1 and CDR2 sequences are KGHDR and SFDVKD. Trimming took off 3 bases at V and 1 base at J, with 12 bases between the two ends. CDR3 loop: CATSDRSSGSNQPQHF. The CDR3 nucleotides are TGTGCCACCAGTGATCGATCATCTGGCAGCAATCAGCCCCAGCATTTT.

The CDR3 coding sequence is TGTGCCAGCAAAACAGGTCCAACGTACGAGCAGTACTTC. This gives the protein CASKTGPTYEQYF. The chain is built from TRBV2 and TRBJ2-7; tentatively, D is TRBD1 (5 bases). V was shortened by 7 bases and J by 4 bases, with 14 bases between the two germline ends. The CDR3 loop spans 13 amino acids. Germline V lookup: CDR1 SNHLY, CDR2 FYNNEI.

The CDR3 sequence is CASSVGRYYNEQFF. CDR3 nucleotides: TGTGCCAGCAGTGTGGGCAGGTACTACAATGAGCAGTTCTTC. The chain combines TRBV25-1 with TRBJ2-1; D is unclear. Trimming took off 4 bases at V and 3 bases at J, with 10 bases between the two ends. Germline values: CDR1 MGHDK, CDR2 SYGVNS. This CDR3 contains 14 residues.

The V call is TRBV3-1 (or the pseudogene TRBV3-2), the J call TRBJ2-5; D unclear. Between the trimmed V and J ends, which lost 0 bases and 2 bases, there was a span of 10 bases. The CDR3 spans 15 residues. Germline CDR1 LGHDT, CDR2 YNNKEL (reference sequence). The CDR3 bases are TGTGCCAGCAGCCAAGATCGTGGCTCACAAGAGACCCAGTACTTC. Translated: CASSQDRGSQETQYF.

This chain links TRBV30 with TRBJ2-2; D may be TRBD2 (5 bases). CDR1 and CDR2 from the germline V gene are GTSNPN and SVGIG (reference sequence). V lost 2 bases, J lost 5 bases, and 9 bases lay in between. The CDR3 has 13 residues. The CDR3 loop is CAWSKLGTGELFF. CDR3 coding DNA: TGTGCCTGGAGTAAACTAGGGACCGGGGAGCTGTTTTTT.

The chain has TRBV29-1 and TRBJ2-5; D is unresolved. The CDR3 is 13 amino acids. V was clipped by 3 bases and J by 3 bases, with 11 bases between them. The germline CDR1 and CDR2 sequences are SQVTM and ANQGSEA. The CDR3 region is CSVDSTPKETQYF. The CDR3 DNA reads as TGCAGCGTTGACTCGACACCCAAAGAGACCCAGTACTTC.

The V and J genes are TRBV30 and TRBJ1-2; a weak D match, TRBD1 (5 bases). Germline V CDR1 and CDR2: GTSNPN, SVGIG (reference sequence). Deletions cut 1 base from V and 4 bases from J, with 16 bases between. The CDR3 is 15 residues long. CDR3 coding DNA: TGTGCCTGGAGTGGGGTCACGGGGGAAGGCTATGGCTACACCTTC. It specifies CAWSGVTGEGYGYTF.

The chain combines TRBV27 with TRBJ2-2, with 11 bases lining up with TRBD1. The V gene end was trimmed by 8 bases and the J gene end by 7 bases; junction bases not matched to a gene: 9. The CDR3 runs to 15 residues. Germline loops: CDR1 MNHEY, CDR2 SMNVEV (reference sequence). CDR3 loop: CASRTGGARIGELFF. The CDR3 DNA reads TGTGCCAGCCGGACAGGGGGCGCGAGGATCGGGGAGCTGTTTTTT.

The rearrangement links TRBV7-2 to TRBJ1-2; D is unresolved. Germline V gene lookup returns CDR1 SGHTA and CDR2 FQGNSA. This CDR3 comprises 12 residues. Trimming removed 4 bases from V and 4 bases from J, with 7 bases in between. The CDR3 bases are TGTGCCAGCAGCTATCACACCTATGGCTACACCTTC. Encoded protein: CASSYHTYGYTF. The full variable domain, with the rest looked up from reference TRBV7-2 and TRBJ1-2, is GAGVSQSPSNKVTEKGKDVELRCDPISGHTALYWYRQSLGQGLEFLIYFQGNSAPDKSGLPSDRFSAERTGGSVSTLTIQRTQQEDSAVYLCASSYHTYGYTFGSGTRLTVV.

The chain carries TRBV4-1 and TRBJ2-1; TRBD2 matches 9 bases. V dropped 1 base and J dropped 1; count of bases not matched to a gene: 8. CDR1 MGHRA and CDR2 YSYEKL come from the germline V gene. The CDR3 length is 18 residues. CDR3 bases: TGCGCCAGCAGCCAAGTTCCTAGCGGGGACTTTTCCTACAATGAGCAGTTCTTC. It encodes CASSQVPSGDFSYNEQFF.

Here the CDR3 DNA reads TGTGCCAGCAGTGAGGGGACAGGGTCCGATACGCAGTATTTT. This sequence encodes CASSEGTGSDTQYF. The chain employs TRBV6-4 and TRBJ2-3; 9 bases are a match to TRBD1. CDR3 length equals 14 residues. Germline V gene lookup returns CDR1 MRHNA and CDR2 SNTAGT. Trimming removed 3 bases from V and 6 bases from J; junction bases left unmatched: 4.